The sequence of this T cell receptor beta chain was determined in a study of response to subunit inactivated influenza vaccine. TCRdb analysed the RT-PCR reads with MiXCR anew, one entry per CDR3 protein. Among 530,000 or so distinct CDR3 sequences listed, around 11% were seen once. This clonotype has a count of ten or more. Its antigen is not identified. This CDR3 comprises 11 residues. V gave up 8 bases and J gave up 2 bases, with 5 bases separating them. General observations from the study: There was a suggestion from the authors that each seasonal influenza vaccination recruits few new T cells.

Sequenced here: PBMCs from blood, sampled on the day of vaccination. This TCR came from a man aged 45-60 years who received an inactivated influenza vaccine. The chain is built from TRBV12-3 or TRBV12-4 and TRBJ2-3; D is unclear. The CDR3 spells CASATTDTQYF. CDR3 in DNA: TGTGCCAGCGCCACCACAGATACGCAGTATTTT.